Described below is a single T cell receptor beta chain sequence and its context. From germline, CDR1 is SGDLS and CDR2 YYNGEE. The CDR3 runs to 17 residues. The germline V and J ends were trimmed by 0 bases and 4 bases, with 19 bases remaining between them. The data stem from a study of blood T cells in healthy people across ages. For the study at large: About one barcoded beta molecule per two T cells was the capture yield of template switching.

PBMCs, at least 7 million per sample, were isolated. Then a second PCR, running roughly 7 to 11 cycles, was carried out with a sample-barcoded 5' primer and a J-beta primer mix. Sequencing yielded, for each sample, at least 3 million paired-end reads carrying CDR3. TCRdb called the 5' RACE reads again in MiXCR, with one record for every CDR3 protein. The profile shows around 800,000 distinct CDR3 sequences, roughly 24% of them singletons. This same sample was also taken into another study, of T cells of mothers and their children. That investigation notes: The study sampled a few healthy Caucasian mothers and their six children.

The chain employs TRBV9 and TRBJ1-1; the D gene is possibly TRBD1 (5 bases). The sequenced sample was blood. The TCR comes from a boy aged 5 to 17 in good health. The CDR3, as DNA: TGTGCCAGCAGCGTAGCAGGGAGTTTTGGAACGATCACTGAAGCTTTCTTT. Its protein is CASSVAGSFGTITEAFF.